This T cell receptor beta chain was found in a study of read filtering for tumor transcriptome and immune sequencing. Study-level information: After DNase treatment, RNA was made into whole-transcriptome libraries.

Germline V gives CDR1 SQVTM, CDR2 ANQGSEA. V gave up 4 bases and J gave up 1 base, with 7 bases separating them. The CDR3 runs to 12 residues. This clonotype was detected ten times or more. Molecular barcoded adaptors covering alpha/delta and beta/gamma chains were used on roughly 400 ng RNA. TCRdb reanalysed the reads using MiXCR and keeps one entry per CDR3 protein. The sample has over 55,000 distinct CDR3 sequences, approximately 15% seen once. The gene calls are TRBV29-1 and TRBJ2-5; D remains ambiguous. The sample was a population of CD138-negative cells sorted from bone marrow. The sequence was obtained from a donor aged 40 or over with multiple myeloma. CDR3 sequence: CSVAQFQETQYF. The CDR3 nucleotides read TGCAGCGTTGCGCAGTTCCAAGAGACCCAGTACTTC.